This TCR beta chain derives from a study of blood T cell repertoires in COVID-19. Study information: The United States, Italy and Spain supplied acute and convalescent COVID-19 samples.

The CDR3 is made up of 16 amino acids. Germline CDR1 reads SGHRS; CDR2 reads YFSETQ. J lost 0 bases, V lost 4 bases, and 7 bases had no gene match. Measured with immunoSEQ multiplex PCR; TCRdb has only the in-frame clones, and not every one. Here the sample spans about 42,000 clones, roughly nine tenths being singletons. This TCR came from a human donor in a cohort sampled during active COVID-19. The sample taken for sequencing was peripheral blood. The chain carries TRBV5-1 and TRBJ1-5; 7 positions match TRBD1. The CDR3 sequence: CASSPGTVNSNQPQHF. The CDR3 region has the DNA TGCGCCAGCAGCCCAGGGACAGTGAATAGCAATCAGCCCCAGCATTTT.